Following are 10 T cell receptor beta chains from one sample sequenced in a study of cytomegalovirus exposure and HLA in healthy donors. PCR primers comprised 60 Vbeta and 13 Jbeta primers. Produced via immunoSEQ multiplex PCR; TCRdb's table is partial and in-frame only. The sample lists about 200,000 clones; roughly 90% were seen once. Sequencing was carried out using PBMCs. The receptors come from a woman aged 25 to 39 in good health and CMV-seronegative.

The V call is TRBV5-5, the J call TRBJ1-3; tentatively, D is TRBD1 (6 bases). This CDR3 has 16 residues. Between the trimmed V and J ends, which lost 4 bases and 1 base, there was a span of 15 bases. Germline CDR1 is SGHKS and CDR2 is YYEKEE (reference sequence). DNA for the CDR3: TGTGCCAGCAGCCTAGCTGGACAGCCTTCTGGAAACACCATATATTTT. The encoded protein is CASSLAGQPSGNTIYF.

The chain couples TRBV28 to TRBJ1-5; 7 nucleotides agree with TRBD1. The CDR3 runs to 17 residues. The V and J ends lost 8 bases and 6 bases, in that order; junction bases with no gene match: 19. Germline V lookup: CDR1 MDHEN, CDR2 SYDVKM. CDR3 amino acids: CASCYSRQGPVGQPQHF. CDR3 DNA sequence: TGTGCCAGCTGCTATAGTCGACAGGGTCCGGTGGGTCAGCCCCAGCATTTT.

The rearrangement links TRBV2 to TRBJ2-1; D is perhaps TRBD1 (6 bases). The CDR3 runs 14 residues. CDR1 and CDR2 (germline): SNHLY, FYNNEI. V lost 7 bases and J lost 5, with 15 bases in between. The CDR3 DNA sequence: TGTGCCAGCACAGGGGTATACACTAACAATGAGCAGTTCTTC. It specifies CASTGVYTNNEQFF.

The rearrangement links TRBV18 to TRBJ1-6; D gene uncertain. From germline, CDR1 is KGHSH and CDR2 LQKENI. Trimming removed 4 bases at V and 8 bases at J, with 9 bases between. This CDR3 region has 13 residues. CDR3 DNA sequence: TGTGCCAGCTCACTCAGTATGGATTCACCCCTCCACTTT. It codes for CASSLSMDSPLHF. Full variable domain (missing parts from reference TRBV18 and TRBJ1-6): NAGVMQNPRHLVRRRGQEARLRCSPMKGHSHVYWYRQLPEEGLKFMVYLQKENIIDESGMPKERFSAEFPKEGPSILRIQQVVRGDSAAYFCASSLSMDSPLHFGNGTRLTVT.

This chain joins TRBV29-1 and TRBJ2-2; TRBD1 agrees at 9 bases. The ends lost 6 bases at V and 3 bases at J; junction bases unmatched: 5. Germline CDR1 is SQVTM and CDR2 is ANQGSEA. The CDR3 sequence is 14 residues long. The CDR3 DNA follows: TGCAGCGTGGACAGGGGCGCCTACACCGGGGAGCTGTTTTTT. Residues: CSVDRGAYTGELFF.

Concerning this clone itself: The junction differs from germline at one of its ends, possibly a read error. The J gene is TRBJ2-6, the V gene TRBV7-9; 8 bases line up with TRBD1. This CDR3 has 12 residues. Germline V CDR1 and CDR2: SEHNR, FQNEAQ (reference sequence). The CDR3 is CASSLVVGQGGF. The DNA of the CDR3 is TGTGCCAGCAGCTTAGTTGTAGGACAGGGAGGTTTC.

The J gene is TRBJ2-2, the V gene TRBV25-1; D not certain. V shed 4 bases and J shed 1 base, with 4 bases lying between them. Germline CDR1 and CDR2: MGHDK and SYGVNS. CDR3 size: 13 residues. The chain's CDR3 is CASSVGNTGELFF. The CDR3 nucleotides are TGTGCCAGCAGTGTCGGGAACACCGGGGAGCTGTTTTTT.

This clone has more than one count but fewer than ten. The chain joins TRBV7-9 to TRBJ2-1; D remains unclear. Trimming took 5 bases from V and 9 from J, leaving 17 bases between them. The CDR3 covers 14 residues. Germline CDR1 is SEHNR and CDR2 is FQNEAQ (reference sequence). The CDR3 reads CASSPLPQDPEQFF. For the CDR3, the DNA is TGTGCCAGCAGCCCCCTCCCCCAGGATCCTGAGCAGTTCTTC.

The chain recombines TRBV19 with TRBJ2-1, with 8 nucleotides matching TRBD1. Germline V gene data show CDR1 as LNHDA and CDR2 as SQIVND (reference sequence). The CDR3 has 15 residues. Losses at the gene ends were 7 bases for V and 5 bases for J; bases not matched to a gene: 10. The CDR3 nucleotides read TGTGCCAGTACCCCGGACAGGGCCAGGGACAATGAGCAGTTCTTC. Translating gives CASTPDRARDNEQFF.

This clone was picked up a small number of times. The chain carries TRBV5-6 and TRBJ2-1; TRBD1 matches 8 bases. CDR3 length: 16 amino acids. Germline CDR1 SGHDT, CDR2 YYEEEE. V lost 4 bases to trimming and J lost 7 bases; unmatched junction nucleotides: 13. The CDR3 nucleotides are TGTGCCAGCAGCCCAGTAGGGACAGGAAGGAGGAATGAGCAGTTCTTC. It codes for CASSPVGTGRRNEQFF. The full variable domain, completed using reference TRBV5-6 and TRBJ2-1, is DAGVTQSPTHLIKTRGQQVTLRCSPKSGHDTVSWYQQALGQGPQFIFQYYEEEERQRGNFPDRFSGHQFPNYSSELNVNALLLGDSALYLCASSPVGTGRRNEQFFGPGTRLTVL.